This paragraph covers one T cell receptor beta chain sequence. Its antigen is not known. TCRdb's copy holds only in-frame clones and misses some; the assay was immunoSEQ multiplex PCR. The sample carries about 39,000 clones, about 89% recorded once. The entry originates in a study of PD-L1 blockade in urothelial cancer. Broader study findings: Patients who had durable benefit saw their tumor-associated blood clones expand more at 3 weeks. Having blood TCR clonality under the median before treatment predicted better survival.

Germline V CDR1 and CDR2: SGHNT, YENEEA. V lost 0 bases, J lost 6 bases, and 12 bases lay in between. The CDR3 has 15 amino acids. This TCR was sampled from a man aged 55 to 70 with urothelial cancer. The rearrangement joins TRBV11-3 to TRBJ2-1; a weak D match, TRBD2 (6 bases). The sample consisted of PBMCs, taken around atezolizumab (anti-PD-L1) treatment. CDR3 bases: TGTGCCAGCAGCTTAGATGGAGGGTCCCGCAATGAGCAGTTCTTC. Translation: CASSLDGGSRNEQFF.